These T cell receptor beta chains were read from a single sample in a study of cytomegalovirus exposure and HLA in healthy donors. Libraries were prepared by immunoSEQ multiplex PCR; TCRdb keeps only in-frame clonotypes and omits some of them. The sample gives over 200,000 clones, 82% of which show up once; 4.5% to 6% is in the top ten. Sequenced input: PBMCs. These receptors were obtained from a woman in her thirties or forties in good health and CMV-seropositive. Both conserved end residues are part of each CDR3. Each record gives: V gene, J gene, clone size, D gene, CDR3 DNA, CDR3 protein. D genes are given only for firm matches. The listing skips clone size in some rows; elsewhere it reads once, few, many or a size class.

V: TRBV28; J: TRBJ1-4; size: -; D: -; DNA: TGTGCCAGCACCGGGGACTTTCGTGAAAAACTGTTTTTT; CDR3: CASTGDFREKLFF
V: TRBV4-1; J: TRBJ2-2; size: -; D: -; DNA: TGCGCCAGCAGCCAAGATCGTACAGTTATCACCGGGGAGCTGTTTTTT; CDR3: CASSQDRTVITGELFF
V: TRBV9; J: TRBJ1-5; size: -; D: -; DNA: TGTGCCAGCAGCGTAGGAGACAGTAATAACCAGCCCCAGCATTTT; CDR3: CASSVGDSNNQPQHF
V: TRBV5-6; J: TRBJ2-3; size: -; D: -; DNA: TGTGCCAGCAGCTTGGGTCCGAGCACAGATACGCAGTATTTT; CDR3: CASSLGPSTDTQYF
V: TRBV4-1; J: TRBJ1-1; size: -; D: -; DNA: TGCGCCAGCAGCCAAGACGCTCGAGGAGGGAACACTGAAGCTTTCTTT; CDR3: CASSQDARGGNTEAFF
V: TRBV10-3; J: TRBJ2-7; size: few; D: TRBD2; DNA: TGTGCCATCAGTGAGGGACTAGCGGATTTAGGATACGAGCAGTACTTC; CDR3: CAISEGLADLGYEQYF
V: TRBV4-1; J: TRBJ2-1; size: -; D: TRBD2; DNA: TGCGCCAGCAGCCAAGGTCCGTCCAGCGGGAGTTTCTACAATGAGCAGTTCTTC; CDR3: CASSQGPSSGSFYNEQFF
V: TRBV5-5; J: TRBJ1-2; size: -; D: -; DNA: TGTGCCAGCAGCCCTCGAGGCGCCCACTATGGCTACACCTTC; CDR3: CASSPRGAHYGYTF
V: TRBV6-6; J: TRBJ2-1; size: -; D: -; DNA: TGTGCCAGCAGTTACTCCCAGGGATCCTACAATGAGCAGTTCTTC; CDR3: CASSYSQGSYNEQFF
V: TRBV7-9; J: TRBJ2-5; size: -; D: -; DNA: TGTGCCAGCAGCCCTCAAGAGACCCAGTACTTC; CDR3: CASSPQETQYF
V: TRBV5-1; J: TRBJ2-7; size: -; D: -; DNA: TGCGCCAGCAGCGTAGGGGGTGAGCAGTACTTC; CDR3: CASSVGGEQYF
V: TRBV4-1; J: TRBJ2-1; size: -; D: TRBD2; DNA: TGCGCCAGCAGCCAAGATCCGACTAGCGGGAGGGCCCATGAGCAGTTCTTC; CDR3: CASSQDPTSGRAHEQFF
V: TRBV18; J: TRBJ2-7; size: -; D: -; DNA: TGTGCCAGCTCACCACCGACATCCGAGCAGTACTTC; CDR3: CASSPPTSEQYF
V: TRBV10-1; J: TRBJ2-3; size: -; D: TRBD1; DNA: TGCGCCAGCAGCGACAGGGGGCGGGATACGCAGTATTTT; CDR3: CASSDRGRDTQYF
V: TRBV5-5; J: TRBJ1-1; size: -; D: -; DNA: TGTGCCAGCAGCTTATTACAGGGGAACACTGAAGCTTTCTTT; CDR3: CASSLLQGNTEAFF
V: TRBV10-3; J: TRBJ2-1; size: -; D: TRBD2; DNA: TGTGCCATCAGCCCCTCGACTAGCGGGAGTAATGAGCAGTTCTTC; CDR3: CAISPSTSGSNEQFF
V: TRBV30; J: TRBJ1-1; size: -; D: -; DNA: TGTGCCTGGAGTATTCGGCCGGGACAGAACACTGAAGCTTTCTTT; CDR3: CAWSIRPGQNTEAFF
V: TRBV7-3; J: TRBJ2-2; size: -; D: TRBD1; DNA: TGTGCCAGCAGCCGGACAGGATTGAACACCGGGGAGCTGTTTTTT; CDR3: CASSRTGLNTGELFF
V: TRBV7-9; J: TRBJ2-1; size: -; D: -; DNA: TGTGCCAGCAGCAACACTAGAGTCAATGAGCAGTTCTTC; CDR3: CASSNTRVNEQFF
V: TRBV5-1; J: TRBJ1-5; size: -; D: -; DNA: TGCGCCAGCAGCTTTATGGGGGGAGAAAATCAGCCCCAGCATTTT; CDR3: CASSFMGGENQPQHF
V: TRBV30; J: TRBJ1-6; size: -; D: -; DNA: TGTGCCTGGACCGTACTTCAGGGCCGGTGGCCCCTCCACTTT; CDR3: CAWTVLQGRWPLHF
V: TRBV19; J: TRBJ1-1; size: -; D: -; DNA: TGTGCCAGTAGTATTCGGAGGAGCACTGAAGCTTTCTTT; CDR3: CASSIRRSTEAFF
V: TRBV5-1; J: TRBJ1-1; size: -; D: TRBD1; DNA: TGCGCCAGCAGCCGGGACAGGGGGCAGATGAACACTGAAGCTTTCTTT; CDR3: CASSRDRGQMNTEAFF
V: TRBV11-2; J: TRBJ2-7; size: few; D: -; DNA: TGTGCCAGCAGCCCTGAGATCTACGAGCAGTACTTC; CDR3: CASSPEIYEQYF
V: TRBV7-2; J: TRBJ1-5; size: -; D: -; DNA: TGTGCCAGCAGCCGAAGGGGAGGGGACCAGCCCCAGCATTTT; CDR3: CASSRRGGDQPQHF
V: TRBV5-8; J: TRBJ2-7; size: -; D: -; DNA: TGTGCCAGCAGTCGGACATTCCCTACCTACGAGCAGTACTTC; CDR3: CASSRTFPTYEQYF
V: TRBV9; J: TRBJ2-2; size: -; D: TRBD2; DNA: TGTGCCAGCAGCGTGACTAGCGGGACGACCGGGGAGCTGTTTTTT; CDR3: CASSVTSGTTGELFF
V: TRBV6-5; J: TRBJ1-1; size: -; D: -; DNA: TGTGCCAGCAGTTCCCTCTTAAACACTGAAGCTTTCTTT; CDR3: CASSSLLNTEAFF
V: TRBV7-9; J: TRBJ1-5; size: -; D: -; DNA: TGTTCCAGCAGCTTAGCTTCAGGGGATCAGCCCCAGCATTTT; CDR3: CSSSLASGDQPQHF
V: TRBV7-2; J: TRBJ2-7; size: -; D: TRBD2; DNA: TGTGCCAGCAGCTTTACTAGCGGGACCACCTACGAGCAGTACTTC; CDR3: CASSFTSGTTYEQYF
V: TRBV10-2; J: TRBJ1-4; size: -; D: -; DNA: TGCGCCAGCAGCCAGGGATATGAAAAACTGTTTTTT; CDR3: CASSQGYEKLFF
V: TRBV7-2; J: TRBJ1-2; size: -; D: -; DNA: TGTGCCAGCAGCTTAGAGGGGACCGCGGGACCCTATGGCTACACCTTC; CDR3: CASSLEGTAGPYGYTF
V: TRBV6-1; J: TRBJ1-3; size: -; D: -; DNA: TGTGCCAGCAGTGTATCCCGACAGAATGGAAACACCATATATTTT; CDR3: CASSVSRQNGNTIYF
V: TRBV7-9; J: TRBJ2-3; size: -; D: TRBD2; DNA: TGTGCCAGCAGCTTCCTAGCGGGAGTTGGGTCAGATACGCAGTATTTT; CDR3: CASSFLAGVGSDTQYF
V: TRBV18; J: TRBJ2-3; size: -; D: -; DNA: TGTGCCAGCTCACCCCCTAGGAGTACAGATACGCAGTATTTT; CDR3: CASSPPRSTDTQYF
V: TRBV7-9; J: TRBJ2-7; size: once; D: -; DNA: TGTGCCAGCAGCGACAGCTACGAGCAGTACTTC; CDR3: CASSDSYEQYF
V: TRBV10-3; J: TRBJ2-7; size: -; D: TRBD1; DNA: TGTGCCATCAAGTTCGACAGGGGATTACCCTACGAGCAGTACTTC; CDR3: CAIKFDRGLPYEQYF